What follows are 16 T cell receptor beta chains derived from one specimen sequenced in a study of blood T cell repertoires in COVID-19. The table came from immunoSEQ multiplex PCR; TCRdb's copy has only in-frame clones and leaves some out. The sample records about 200,000 clones, approximately 83% being singletons. The sample taken for sequencing was PBMCs or T cells enriched from blood (not recorded which). These receptors all come from a middle-aged woman with acute COVID-19.

By proportion, this clone is medium-sized. The rearrangement links TRBV28 to TRBJ2-5, with 9 bases aligning to TRBD1. The CDR3 has 15 amino acids. V gave up 2 bases and J gave up 6 bases; unmatched junction bases: 7. CDR1 and CDR2 from the germline V gene are MDHEN and SYDVKM. The CDR3 region is CASSLRGQGKKTQYF. The CDR3 region has the DNA TGTGCCAGCAGTTTAAGGGGACAGGGTAAGAAGACCCAGTACTTC.

The chain has TRBV28 and TRBJ2-5; a weak D match, TRBD1 (6 bases). The V end was cut by 5 bases, the J end by 5 bases, with 18 bases between. CDR1 and CDR2 from the germline V gene are MDHEN and SYDVKM. The CDR3 has 15 amino acids. The CDR3 DNA sequence: TGTGCCAGCAGTAGAGCAGGGGATAGGGGTGAGACCCAGTACTTC. Its protein is CASSRAGDRGETQYF.

The chain employs TRBV28 and TRBJ1-4, with D unresolved. Trimming stripped 6 bases from V and 8 bases from J, with 13 bases between. Per germline, CDR1 MDHEN and CDR2 SYDVKM. This CDR3 is built from 13 residues. CDR3 sequence reads: CASSLVYGEKLFF. Written as DNA, the CDR3 is TGTGCCAGCAGCCTTGTTTACGGGGAAAAACTGTTTTTT.

Points on this clone: One junction end does not reproduce the germline sequence, and a read error may be involved. The J gene is TRBJ2-7, the V gene TRBV5-1, with 9 bases aligning to TRBD2. Germline V gives CDR1 SGHRS, CDR2 YFSETQ. The CDR3 has 14 amino acids. In DNA, the CDR3 is TGCGCCAGCAGGTTGGCTAGCGGGGAATACGAGCAGTACTTC. This sequence encodes CASRLASGEYEQYF.

V and J are TRBV28 and TRBJ1-6, with TRBD1 identical over 8 bases. Germline V gives CDR1 MDHEN, CDR2 SYDVKM. The V and J ends lost 5 bases and 7 bases, in that order; junction bases with no gene match: 10. The CDR3 is 16 amino acids. The CDR3 is CASSPSGQGGNSPLHF. The CDR3 coding sequence is TGTGCCAGCAGTCCTTCCGGACAGGGAGGAAATTCACCCCTCCACTTT.

J is TRBJ2-3 and V is TRBV12-5, with D possibly TRBD1 on 6 matching bases. CDR1 is LGHNT, CDR2 FRNRAP, per germline. Trimming took 4 bases from V and 0 from J, leaving 20 bases between them. There are 18 residues in the CDR3. The DNA of the CDR3 is TGTGCTAGTGGTTCCACTATGCCGGGGACACCTAGCACAGATACGCAGTATTTT. Residues: CASGSTMPGTPSTDTQYF. The full variable domain, in which reference TRBV12-5 and TRBJ2-3 provide the parts outside the CDR3, is DARVTQTPRHKVTEMGQEVTMRCQPILGHNTVFWYRQTMMQGLELLAYFRNRAPLDDSGMPKDRFSAEMPDATLATLKIQPSEPRDSAVYFCASGSTMPGTPSTDTQYFGPGTRLTVL.

This chain joins TRBV28 and TRBJ2-7; the D gene is possibly TRBD1 (6 bases). V lost 7 bases to trimming and J lost 0 bases, with 10 bases between them. There are 13 residues in the CDR3. CDR1 is MDHEN, CDR2 SYDVKM, per germline. The CDR3 DNA is TGTGCCAGCAAGAGGGGGAGCTCCTACGAGCAGTACTTC. It is translated as CASKRGSSYEQYF.

On this clone itself: The same CDR3 arises from other DNA sequences in this sample as well. V is TRBV5-1 and J is TRBJ1-1; D is unclear. The length of the CDR3 is 15 residues. Germline V gives CDR1 SGHRS, CDR2 YFSETQ. The V gene lost 0 bases and the J gene lost 0 bases, with 9 bases spanning the gap. The CDR3 protein is CASSLGGTMNTEAFF. The CDR3 bases are TGCGCCAGCAGCTTGGGAGGCACCATGAACACTGAAGCTTTCTTT.

The genes are TRBV27 and TRBJ2-1; the D gene is possibly TRBD2 (6 bases). The V and J ends lost 5 bases and 15 bases respectively, with 14 bases between them. The CDR3 contains 11 residues. Germline CDR1 MNHEY, CDR2 SMNVEV (reference sequence). CDR3 sequence reads: CASSRRTTLFF. CDR3 nucleotide sequence: TGTGCCAGCAGTCGGAGGACTACTTTGTTCTTC.

In its sample, this clone was seen a few times. The chain has TRBV9 and TRBJ2-1; D ambiguous. Per the germline V gene, CDR1 is SGDLS and CDR2 is YYNGEE. CDR3 length: 11 residues. Trimming cost V 0 bases and J 9 bases, with 4 bases left between them. The CDR3 sequence is CASSVGLEQFF. For the CDR3, the DNA is TGTGCCAGCAGCGTAGGTCTTGAGCAGTTCTTC.

V and J are TRBV5-1 and TRBJ2-7, with TRBD2 matching 7 bases. Germline CDR1 reads SGHRS; CDR2 reads YFSETQ. Losses at the gene ends were 4 bases for V and 0 bases for J; bases not matched to a gene: 10. The CDR3 loop spans 16 amino acids. The CDR3 coding sequence is TGCGCCAGCAGCCTTAACCTAGCGGCCTACTCCTACGAGCAGTACTTC. This codes for CASSLNLAAYSYEQYF.

J is TRBJ2-7 and V is TRBV28; the match to TRBD1 covers 9 bases. V trimming: 5 bases; J trimming: 1 base; junction bases outside the gene matches: 6. CDR3 length: 15 amino acids. Per the germline V gene, CDR1 is MDHEN and CDR2 is SYDVKM. CDR3 residues: CASSPPGTGSYEQYF. The CDR3 DNA reads as TGTGCCAGCAGTCCTCCCGGGACAGGGTCCTACGAGCAGTACTTC.

V and J are TRBV14 and TRBJ2-7; D perhaps matches TRBD2 (5 bases). Germline V gene sequence: CDR1 SGHDN, CDR2 FVKESK. This CDR3 contains 17 residues. Trimming cost V 0 bases and J 6 bases, with 21 bases left between them. The CDR3: CASSQDEVGQEVREQYF. In DNA form, the CDR3 reads TGTGCCAGCAGCCAAGATGAGGTAGGCCAGGAGGTCCGCGAGCAGTACTTC.

V usage is TRBV10-3 and J usage is TRBJ1-1; no firm D call. V lost 5 bases and J lost 3, with 10 bases in between. Germline lookup yields CDR1 ENHRY and CDR2 SYGVKD. This CDR3 spans 13 amino acids. CDR3 sequence (DNA): TGTGCCATCAGTTATCAGGTTGACACTGAAGCTTTCTTT. Amino acids: CAISYQVDTEAFF.

The chain couples TRBV2 to TRBJ1-2; 10 bases line up with TRBD1. The CDR3 loop spans 14 amino acids. With 6 bases clipped from V and 4 bases from J, the junction kept 5 bases outside the gene matches. Germline loops: CDR1 SNHLY, CDR2 FYNNEI. CDR3 nucleotides: TGTGCCAGCAGGGCGGGACAGGGGAGCTATGGCTACACCTTC. This codes for CASRAGQGSYGYTF.

The chain uses TRBV27 and TRBJ2-5, with TRBD2 as a possible D gene (6 bases). V dropped 5 bases and J dropped 6 bases, with 16 bases sitting between them. The CDR3 is made up of 14 amino acids. Germline CDR1 reads MNHEY; CDR2 reads SMNVEV (reference sequence). The CDR3 spells CASSPGVSGKTQYF. CDR3 DNA: TGTGCCAGCAGTCCCGGGGTTAGCGGCAAGACCCAGTACTTC.